Following are 27 T cell receptor beta chains from one sample sequenced in a study of blood T cell repertoires in COVID-19. Only in-frame clones appear in the TCRdb table, and some are missing; sequencing was by immunoSEQ multiplex PCR. Counted here are 150,000 to 170,000 clones, 65% to 90% occurring once; the ten biggest clones make up 12%. The specimen was peripheral blood. These receptors all come from a woman aged 60-75 years with COVID-19, enrolled during active disease.

V gene TRBV18 combines with J gene TRBJ1-5, with D perhaps TRBD1 (5 bases). CDR1 is KGHSH, CDR2 LQKENI, per germline. V was trimmed by 1 base and J by 7 bases, leaving 11 bases between them. CDR3 length: 14 amino acids. The CDR3 sequence is CASSPQAGDQPQHF. The CDR3 DNA reads as TGTGCCAGCTCACCACAAGCGGGGGACCAGCCCCAGCATTTT.

This CDR3 reads CASSLESGVYNEQFF. CDR3 nucleotides: TGTGCCAGCAGCTTAGAAAGCGGGGTCTACAATGAGCAGTTCTTC. The chain employs TRBV11-2 and TRBJ2-1; 7 bases agree with TRBD2. The CDR3 is 15 residues long. Germline CDR1 reads SGHAT; CDR2 reads FQNNGV. The junction had 2 bases not matched to a gene; V was cut back by 0 bases and J by 3 bases.

This clone occurred once. The rearrangement links TRBV20-1 to TRBJ1-2; possibly TRBD1 for D (5 bases). CDR1 and CDR2 (germline): DFQATT, SNEGSKA (reference sequence). The V and J ends lost 7 bases and 13 bases respectively, with 10 bases between them. This CDR3 region has 8 residues. CDR3 DNA: TGCAGTGTGACGGGGGGCACCTTC. As protein: CSVTGGTF.

The CDR3 loop reads CASSRLAGDPTYEQYF. CDR3 bases: TGTGCCAGCAGCCGACTAGCGGGTGACCCCACCTACGAGCAGTACTTC. The gene calls are TRBV3-1 (or the pseudogene TRBV3-2) and TRBJ2-7, with 10 nucleotides matching TRBD2. Germline CDR1 and CDR2: LGHDT and YNNKEL (reference sequence). This CDR3 comprises 16 residues. V trimming: 4 bases; J trimming: 2 bases; junction bases outside the gene matches: 8.

This chain connects TRBV9 to TRBJ2-3; 8 bases align to TRBD2. The CDR3 is made up of 17 amino acids. Germline values: CDR1 SGDLS, CDR2 YYNGEE. V lost 4 bases to trimming and J lost 2 bases; unmatched junction nucleotides: 12. CDR3 residues: CASSRRGGHIFTDTQYF. CDR3 coding DNA: TGTGCCAGCAGCAGACGGGGGGGACATATATTCACAGATACGCAGTATTTT.

V usage is TRBV29-1 and J usage is TRBJ2-7, with a weak D call TRBD2 (6 bases). V was shortened by 7 bases and J by 0 bases, with 13 bases between the two germline ends. Germline lookup yields CDR1 SQVTM and CDR2 ANQGSEA. The CDR3 sequence is 13 residues long. The CDR3 loop reads CSALAESSYEQYF. The CDR3 DNA is TGCAGCGCATTAGCGGAGTCCTCCTACGAGCAGTACTTC.

Here the CDR3 DNA reads TGTGCCAGTAGTATCATGGAGACCCAGTACTTC. Translated: CASSIMETQYF. The V gene is TRBV19, the J gene TRBJ2-5; D unclear. V was clipped by 3 bases and J by 5 bases, with 4 bases between them. The CDR3 totals 11 residues. Germline-derived CDR1 and CDR2 are LNHDA and SQIVND (reference sequence).

This clone occurred many times. The chain joins TRBV2 to TRBJ1-6, with TRBD1 matching over 12 bases. Germline trimming cut 6 bases from V and 10 bases from J; bases unmatched to any gene: 7. Germline V lookup: CDR1 SNHLY, CDR2 FYNNEI. The CDR3 covers 15 residues. The CDR3 coding sequence is TGTGCCAGCAGGGGGACAGGGGGCAAAGCCTCACCCCTCCACTTT. Translating gives CASRGTGGKASPLHF.

This clone appeared a single time. This chain connects TRBV27 to TRBJ2-1, with D perhaps matching TRBD1 (5 bases). Germline values: CDR1 MNHEY, CDR2 SMNVEV (reference sequence). This CDR3 spans 14 amino acids. The V gene lost 2 bases and the J gene lost 4 bases, with 9 bases spanning the gap. The CDR3 nucleotides read TGTGCCAGCAGTTTAGGGGCGCCTTACAATGAGCAGTTCTTC. It encodes CASSLGAPYNEQFF.

The chain uses TRBV7-3 and TRBJ1-2; no firm D call. The V gene lost 5 bases and the J gene lost 4 bases, with 17 bases spanning the gap. Germline CDR1 SGHTA, CDR2 FQGTGA. The CDR3 length is 15 residues. In DNA form, the CDR3 reads TGTGCCAGCAGCCCCGCGGCGGACCGGGGCTATGGCTACACCTTC. Protein product: CASSPAADRGYGYTF. Drawing the rest from reference TRBV7-3 and TRBJ1-2, the complete variable domain is GAGVSQTPSNKVTEKGKYVELRCDPISGHTALYWYRQSLGQGPEFLIYFQGTGAADDSGLPNDRFFAVRPEGSVSTLKIQRTERGDSAVYLCASSPAADRGYGYTFGSGTRLTVV.

The chain couples TRBV6-5 to TRBJ2-2, with TRBD2 as a possible D gene (6 bases). This CDR3 is 14 amino acids long. V was trimmed by 8 bases and J by 4 bases, leaving 14 bases between them. Germline CDR1 MNHEY, CDR2 SVGAGI. CDR3 protein: CASGTGVGTGELFF. The CDR3 DNA is TGTGCCAGCGGGACGGGAGTGGGCACCGGGGAGCTGTTTTTT.

This clone appeared a single time. The chain employs TRBV28 and TRBJ1-2; D is uncertain. This CDR3 contains 13 residues. With 5 bases removed from V and 4 bases from J, the gap between germline ends came to 11 bases. Germline loops: CDR1 MDHEN, CDR2 SYDVKM. Here the CDR3 reads CASSPDSSYGYTF. The CDR3 DNA sequence: TGTGCCAGCAGTCCAGATTCATCCTATGGCTACACCTTC.

The chain joins TRBV11-2 to TRBJ2-1; TRBD1 aligns across 11 bases. V was clipped by 1 base and J by 5 bases; unmatched bases: 7. Germline V gene data show CDR1 as SGHAT and CDR2 as FQNNGV. The CDR3 covers 17 residues. DNA for the CDR3: TGTGCCAGCAGCTTAGGACTCGGACAGGGGGCCAACAATGAGCAGTTCTTC. This sequence encodes CASSLGLGQGANNEQFF.

V usage is TRBV19 and J usage is TRBJ2-2; 7 nucleotides line up with TRBD1. The V gene end was trimmed by 5 bases and the J gene end by 4 bases; junction bases not matched to a gene: 7. There are 15 residues in the CDR3. Germline CDR1 is LNHDA and CDR2 is SQIVND (reference sequence). This CDR3 is CASSPNRGTTGELFF. CDR3 nucleotides: TGTGCCAGTAGTCCGAACAGGGGAACCACCGGGGAGCTGTTTTTT.

The chain joins TRBV7-9 to TRBJ1-2; no firm D call. The CDR3 extends over 13 amino acids. V was cut by 5 bases and J by 4 bases, with 11 bases left in between. CDR1 SEHNR and CDR2 FQNEAQ come from the germline V gene (reference sequence). The CDR3 DNA reads TGTGCCAGCAGCCCTCCACAGATCTATGGCTACACCTTC. Its translation is CASSPPQIYGYTF.

The CDR3 sequence is CASSSPQGAFEKLFF. CDR3 bases: TGTGCCAGCAGCTCCCCACAGGGGGCGTTTGAAAAACTGTTTTTT. The genes are TRBV7-9 and TRBJ1-4; 9 bases are shared with TRBD1. The trim removed 4 bases at V and 7 bases at J, leaving 7 bases unmatched. The germline CDR1 and CDR2 sequences are SEHNR and FQNEAQ (reference sequence). This CDR3 contains 15 residues.

The chain uses TRBV5-4 and TRBJ2-5; TRBD2 matches 13 bases. The trim removed 3 bases at V and 4 bases at J, leaving 3 bases unmatched. Germline CDR1 and CDR2: SGHNT and YYREEE (reference sequence). The CDR3 has 15 residues. The CDR3 bases are TGTGCCAGCAGCTCTCGGACTAGCGGGGGAGAGACCCAGTACTTC. Encoded protein: CASSSRTSGGETQYF.

The chain employs TRBV5-1 and TRBJ2-1, with 8 nucleotides matching TRBD2. From germline, CDR1 is SGHRS and CDR2 YFSETQ. CDR3 length: 17 amino acids. V was pared by 4 bases and J by 2 bases, with 11 bases of the junction left unmatched. The DNA for the CDR3 is TGCGCCAGCAGCCCCCCGCGGGGGGACCTAACCTACAATGAGCAGTTCTTC. Amino acid sequence: CASSPPRGDLTYNEQFF.

The rearrangement joins TRBV7-9 to TRBJ2-2; D gene ambiguous. From germline, CDR1 is SEHNR and CDR2 FQNEAQ (reference sequence). Trimming cost V 5 bases and J 6 bases, with 16 bases left between them. This CDR3 spans 15 amino acids. Here the CDR3 DNA reads TGTGCCAGCAGCCCTGCGGATCCCTCCCCCGGGGAGCTGTTTTTT. It yields the protein CASSPADPSPGELFF.

The chain joins TRBV21-1 to TRBJ2-5; the table's D call TRBD1 went unverified against the DNA. TRBV21-1 is an annotated pseudogene. CDR3 length equals 14 residues. The CDR3 bases are TGTGCCAGCAGCAGGAGGGACAGTAAAGAGACCCAGTACTTC. This gives the protein CASSRRDSKETQYF.

This clone came up a few times. The chain links TRBV2 to TRBJ1-3, with D unclear. The CDR3 is 13 amino acids. The V gene's germline CDR1 is SNHLY and CDR2 FYNNEI. The ends were cut back, 4 bases at V and 4 bases at J, with 8 bases in the middle. The CDR3: CASSAVAGNTIYF. Here the CDR3 DNA reads TGTGCCAGCAGTGCGGTTGCCGGAAACACCATATATTTT.

The chain links TRBV3-1 (or the pseudogene TRBV3-2) to TRBJ1-2; TRBD1 is a possible D gene (5 bases). Germline assignment: CDR1 LGHDT and CDR2 YNNKEL (reference sequence). V gave up 1 base and J gave up 3 bases, with 12 bases separating them. The CDR3 runs to 15 residues. CDR3 nucleotides: TGTGCCAGCAGCCAAGGCGGCAGGGACTACTATGGCTACACCTTC. This encodes CASSQGGRDYYGYTF.

V and J are TRBV7-8 and TRBJ1-5, with 7 bases aligning to TRBD1. Germline V gene sequence: CDR1 SGHVS, CDR2 FQNEAQ. The J segment lost 1 base and the V segment lost 6 bases, leaving 6 bases of the junction unmatched. The CDR3 runs 15 residues. The CDR3 sequence is CASSPDRLSNQPQHF. CDR3 nucleotide sequence: TGTGCCAGCAGTCCGGACAGGCTAAGCAATCAGCCCCAGCATTTT.

V is TRBV28 and J is TRBJ2-1; 9 bases line up with TRBD2. V shed 4 bases, J shed 9 bases, and the junction held 19 bases outside the gene matches. This CDR3 comprises 18 residues. Looked up from germline, CDR1 is MDHEN and CDR2 is SYDVKM. The CDR3 spells CASSSPGTSTGRWGEQFF. CDR3 coding DNA: TGTGCCAGCAGTTCCCCCGGGACTAGCACGGGACGTTGGGGTGAGCAGTTCTTC.

This clone was seen once. The chain employs TRBV6-5 and TRBJ1-2; D not resolved. This CDR3 has 13 residues. V gave up 6 bases and J gave up 4 bases, with 12 bases separating them. Germline CDR1 reads MNHEY; CDR2 reads SVGAGI. As DNA, the CDR3 is TGTGCCAGCAGGCTCCGGGAACCCTATGGCTACACCTTC. This codes for CASRLREPYGYTF.

CDR3 amino acids: CATSRGAGHSGNTIYF. The CDR3 nucleotides read TGTGCCACCAGCAGAGGGGCAGGACACTCTGGAAACACCATATATTTT. The chain is built from TRBV15 and TRBJ1-3, with TRBD1 as a possible D gene (5 bases). The CDR3 runs to 16 residues. V was trimmed by 1 base and J by 0 bases, leaving 10 bases between them. The germline V gene has CDR1 LNHNV and CDR2 YYDKDF (reference sequence).

This sequence joins TRBV29-1 and TRBJ1-2; tentatively, D is TRBD1 (6 bases). Trimming left V 0 bases short and J 0 bases short, with 11 bases between. Germline CDR1 and CDR2: SQVTM and ANQGSEA. The CDR3 has 15 amino acids. CDR3 amino acids: CSVEDRGRANYGYTF. CDR3 sequence (DNA): TGCAGCGTTGAAGACAGGGGAAGGGCTAACTATGGCTACACCTTC.